This entry features one T cell receptor beta chain sequence. Its cognate antigen is unknown. The repertoire was sequenced with immunoSEQ multiplex PCR; TCRdb's copy has only in-frame clones and lacks some. Among about 75,000 clones listed, roughly 85% were seen once. These patients had recovered from COVID-19 ranging mild to severe. These memory T cells were uncultured and sequenced directly after ex vivo isolation. This sample was taken from a study of CD4 T cell repertoires in COVID-19. Background on the study: After around 11 days of IL-2 expansion, CFSE-low cells were relabeled and restimulated with other coronavirus spikes. The study, taken as a whole, reports: SARS-CoV and/or HKU1 spike cultures shared between 7 and 25% of SARS-CoV-2 clonotypes.

The CDR3 loop spans 13 amino acids. V was pared by 5 bases and J by 6 bases, with 10 bases between. Germline CDR1 SEHNR, CDR2 FQNEAQ (reference sequence). Sequenced here: CD4+ T cells from peripheral blood, sampled after recovery from COVID-19. This sequence originates from a human donor who had COVID-19. This rearrangement joins TRBV7-9 to TRBJ2-2; possible D gene TRBD1, 5 bases. CDR3: CASSHQGAGELFF. The CDR3 DNA reads TGTGCCAGCAGCCACCAGGGCGCCGGGGAGCTGTTTTTT.